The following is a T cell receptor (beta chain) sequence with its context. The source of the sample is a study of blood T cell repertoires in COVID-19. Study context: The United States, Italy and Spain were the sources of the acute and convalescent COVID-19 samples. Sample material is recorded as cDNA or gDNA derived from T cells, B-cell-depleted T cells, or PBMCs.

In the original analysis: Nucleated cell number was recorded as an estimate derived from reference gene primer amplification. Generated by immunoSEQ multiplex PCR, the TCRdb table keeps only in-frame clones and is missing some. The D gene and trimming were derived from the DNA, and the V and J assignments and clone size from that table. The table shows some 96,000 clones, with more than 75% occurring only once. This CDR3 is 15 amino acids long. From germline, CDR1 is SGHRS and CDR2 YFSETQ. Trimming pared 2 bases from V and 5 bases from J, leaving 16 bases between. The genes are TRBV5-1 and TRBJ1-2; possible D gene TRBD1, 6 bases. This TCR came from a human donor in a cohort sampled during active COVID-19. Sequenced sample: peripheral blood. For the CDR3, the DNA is TGCGCCAGCAGCTTTACAGGGTCGACCCTTTATGGCTACACCTTC. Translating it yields CASSFTGSTLYGYTF.